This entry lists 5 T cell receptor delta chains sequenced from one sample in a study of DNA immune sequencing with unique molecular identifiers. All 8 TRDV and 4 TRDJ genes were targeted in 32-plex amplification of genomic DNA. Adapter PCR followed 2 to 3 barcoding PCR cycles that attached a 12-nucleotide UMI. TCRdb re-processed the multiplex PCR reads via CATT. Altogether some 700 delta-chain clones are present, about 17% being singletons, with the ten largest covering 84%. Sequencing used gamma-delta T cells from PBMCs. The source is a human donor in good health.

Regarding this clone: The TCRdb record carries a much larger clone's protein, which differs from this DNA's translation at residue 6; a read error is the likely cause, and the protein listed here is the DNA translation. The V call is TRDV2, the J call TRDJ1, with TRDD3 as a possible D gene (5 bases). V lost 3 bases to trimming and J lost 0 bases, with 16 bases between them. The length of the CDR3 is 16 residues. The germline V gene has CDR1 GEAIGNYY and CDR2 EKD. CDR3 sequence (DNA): TGTGCCTGTGACGGCCAGGGGGGCTCATACACCGATAAACTCATCTTT. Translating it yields CACDGQGGSYTDKLIF.

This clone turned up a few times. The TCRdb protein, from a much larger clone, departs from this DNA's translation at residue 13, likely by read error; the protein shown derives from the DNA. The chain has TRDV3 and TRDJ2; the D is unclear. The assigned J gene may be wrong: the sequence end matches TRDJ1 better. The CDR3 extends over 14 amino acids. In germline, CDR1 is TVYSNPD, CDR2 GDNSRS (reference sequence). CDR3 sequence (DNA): TGTGCCTTTTCCCCGCCCCTTTTGACAGCACAACTCATCTTT. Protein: CAFSPPLLTAQLIF.

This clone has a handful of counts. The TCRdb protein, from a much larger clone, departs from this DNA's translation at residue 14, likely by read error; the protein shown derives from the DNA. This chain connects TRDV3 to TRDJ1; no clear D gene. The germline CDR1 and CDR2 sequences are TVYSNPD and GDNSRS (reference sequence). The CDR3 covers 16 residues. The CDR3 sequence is CAFFGLGGGLADKFIF. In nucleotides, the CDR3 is TGTGCCTTTTTCGGCTTAGGCGGTGGGCTTGCCGATAAATTCATCTTT.

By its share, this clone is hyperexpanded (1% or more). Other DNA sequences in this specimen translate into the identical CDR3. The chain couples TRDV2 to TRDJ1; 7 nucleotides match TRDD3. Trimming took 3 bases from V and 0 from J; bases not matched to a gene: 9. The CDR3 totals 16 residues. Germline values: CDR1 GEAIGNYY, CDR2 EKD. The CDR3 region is CACDGLGGSYTDKLIF. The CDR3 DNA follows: TGTGCCTGTGACGGCCTGGGGGGCTCATACACCGATAAACTCATCTTT.

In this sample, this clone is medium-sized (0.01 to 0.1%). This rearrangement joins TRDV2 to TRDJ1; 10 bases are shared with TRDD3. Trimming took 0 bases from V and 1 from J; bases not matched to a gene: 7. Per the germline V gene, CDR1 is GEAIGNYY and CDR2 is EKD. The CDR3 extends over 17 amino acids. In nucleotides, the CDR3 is TGTGCCTGTGACACCCTTGTACTGGGGGATCCCACCGATAAACTCATCTTT. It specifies CACDTLVLGDPTDKLIF.